This is a list of T cell receptor beta chains from one sample in a study of human T cells and chemical hapten exposure. TCRdb fed the RACE reads into MiXCR, producing one record per CDR3 protein. The sample includes 75,000 to 95,000 distinct CDR3 sequences, approximately 11% of them seen just once. Sample: whole blood, taken in connection with sensitization to the hapten diphenylcyclopropenone (DPC). The source of these receptors is a man aged 40-49 years with alopecia areata. Some clones in this sample may be carry-over from other donors' samples. Each CDR3 is given with its conserved first and last residue. A D gene is named only where the DNA matches it firmly. A clone size is listed for some rows: how often the clone was seen (once, few, many), or a class if it is expanded.

cdr3_nt | cdr3_aa | clone_size | j_call | v_call | d_call
TGCAGTGCTAGAGATAGGGCCAAAGGACCCTACGAGCAGTACTTC | CSARDRAKGPYEQYF | many | TRBJ2-7 | TRBV20-1 | .
TGTGCCACCAGTGACCCGCGGACGGGTTTCGAGACCCAGTACTTC | CATSDPRTGFETQYF | few | TRBJ2-5 | TRBV24-1 | .
TGTGCCAGCAGCTTAGACGGACAGGGGGCTTTCTTT | CASSLDGQGAFF | . | TRBJ1-1 | TRBV7-8 | TRBD1
TGCAGCGTTGTCGGCGGGAGCTCCTACAATGAGCAGTTCTTC | CSVVGGSSYNEQFF | many | TRBJ2-1 | TRBV29-1 | TRBD2
TGTGCCAGCAGTCAAGGACAGGGAGAGCAGTTCTTC | CASSQGQGEQFF | . | TRBJ2-1 | TRBV6-2/TRBV6-3 | TRBD1
TGTGCCAGCAGCCAAGAAAGGGGAGTATGGACAGGGAGTATTTCACCCCTCCACTTT | CASSQERGVWTGSISPLHF | few | TRBJ1-6 | TRBV14 | TRBD1
TGTGCCCACGTACTTGTAGGGACCCAGTACTTC | CAHVLVGTQYF | few | TRBJ2-5 | TRBV2 | .
TGTGCCAGCAGTGAAAGGGGAGATGCCTATGGCTACACCTTC | CASSERGDAYGYTF | . | TRBJ1-2 | TRBV6-1 | .
TGTGCCAGCAGCTTATTCATAGAAACTCCCGGGAATGAGCAGTTCTTC | CASSLFIETPGNEQFF | . | TRBJ2-1 | TRBV11-2 | .
TGCGCCAGCAGTAACCTGGTTACTAGCGGGAGGATTGGCACAGATACGCAGTATTTT | CASSNLVTSGRIGTDTQYF | . | TRBJ2-3 | TRBV10-2 | TRBD2
TGCAGTGCTAGAGATAGCCAGCGCACAGATACGCAGTATTTT | CSARDSQRTDTQYF | few | TRBJ2-3 | TRBV20-1 | .
TGTGCCAGCAGCCCCGGCGGGCCGGTGGCAGAGACCCAGTACTTC | CASSPGGPVAETQYF | . | TRBJ2-5 | TRBV6-2/TRBV6-3 | .
TGTGCCAGCAGTGAAAGGACAGGGAGCTCCTACAATGAGCAGTTCTTC | CASSERTGSSYNEQFF | . | TRBJ2-1 | TRBV6-1 | TRBD1
TGTGCCAGCAGACGTGGGACCGGGGGCAATCAGCCCCAGCATTTT | CASRRGTGGNQPQHF | . | TRBJ1-5 | TRBV6-2/TRBV6-3 | .
TGTGCCAGCAGTTCCACAGGGGGCAATCGCGTGTATGGCTACACCTTC | CASSSTGGNRVYGYTF | many | TRBJ1-2 | TRBV6-5 | TRBD1
TGTGCCAGCAGCCCCGCTTACTCTGAGACCCAGTACTTC | CASSPAYSETQYF | . | TRBJ2-5 | TRBV11-2 | .
TGTGCCAGCAGCTTAGTAGTAGCGGGGTTCACAGATACGCAGTATTTT | CASSLVVAGFTDTQYF | . | TRBJ2-3 | TRBV11-2 | TRBD2
TGTGCCAGCAGTCTCATCGGGAAGGCCTACGAGCAGTACTTC | CASSLIGKAYEQYF | . | TRBJ2-7 | TRBV28 | .
TGTGCCAGCAGTTACATTTCGGTCTCCATGAACACTGAAGCTTTCTTT | CASSYISVSMNTEAFF | many | TRBJ1-1 | TRBV6-5 | .
TGTGCCAGCAGTGTGAACAGCGAAGCTTTCTTT | CASSVNSEAFF | many | TRBJ1-1 | TRBV25-1 | .
TGTGCCAGCAGCTTTGGACAGGTCACAGATACGCAGTATTTT | CASSFGQVTDTQYF | few | TRBJ2-3 | TRBV7-9 | TRBD1
TGTGCCAGCAGCTTAGAACGGGGGTTCTCTGGAAACACCATATATTTT | CASSLERGFSGNTIYF | few | TRBJ1-3 | TRBV7-2 | .
TGCGCCAGCAGCTTGGTTGTAGGCTCCTACAATGAGCAGTTCTTC | CASSLVVGSYNEQFF | . | TRBJ2-1 | TRBV5-1 | .
TGCGCCAGCAGCTTGGTCCAGACTAGCGGGATAACAGATACGCAGTATTTT | CASSLVQTSGITDTQYF | . | TRBJ2-3 | TRBV5-1 | TRBD2
TGTGCCAGCAGCCAAGCCGAACAGGGCTACACCTTC | CASSQAEQGYTF | . | TRBJ1-2 | TRBV3-1 | .
TGTGCCACCCACAACAGAGCCAAAAACATTCAGTACTTC | CATHNRAKNIQYF | . | TRBJ2-4 | TRBV28 | .
TGTGCCAGCAGCTTTGGGCCGGACAGGGACAATGAGCAGTTCTTC | CASSFGPDRDNEQFF | . | TRBJ2-1 | TRBV7-3 | TRBD1
TGTGCCAGCAACTATTTGGCCCGGGTTTCAGATACGCAGTATTTT | CASNYLARVSDTQYF | few | TRBJ2-3 | TRBV7-2 | .
TGTGCCAGTAGTATCCCAGGGGTCAACTACGAGCAGTACTTC | CASSIPGVNYEQYF | . | TRBJ2-7 | TRBV19 | .
TGTGCCAGCAGTGGCAACAGGGGGCACACTGAAGCTTTCTTT | CASSGNRGHTEAFF | many | TRBJ1-1 | TRBV12-3/TRBV12-4 | TRBD1
TGCGCCAGCAGCCTGGAATTAAGGACCAGTGAAGCTTTCTTT | CASSLELRTSEAFF | few | TRBJ1-1 | TRBV4-1 | .
TGTGCCAGCAGCCAGGAGGTGAATGGCTACACCTTC | CASSQEVNGYTF | . | TRBJ1-2 | TRBV3-1 | .
TGTGCCAGCAGCATGGGGGGTGGGCTAAAACCCCTCCACTTT | CASSMGGGLKPLHF | many | TRBJ1-6 | TRBV12-3/TRBV12-4 | .
TGCAGTGCTTCCCGGGACGCACGCTCCTACGAGCAGTACTTC | CSASRDARSYEQYF | few | TRBJ2-7 | TRBV20-1 | .
TGCGCCAGCAGCCTCCTGACTGACACCGGGGAGCTGTTTTTT | CASSLLTDTGELFF | . | TRBJ2-2 | TRBV5-1 | .
TGTGCCAGCAGCCAAGATGATGCCAGGGGAGGAGGCTACACCTTC | CASSQDDARGGGYTF | . | TRBJ1-2 | TRBV3-1 | .
TGTGCCAGCAGTTATAACAACAGGGCAATGAAGGGCTACACCTTC | CASSYNNRAMKGYTF | . | TRBJ1-2 | TRBV6-5 | .
TGTGCCAGCAGTTATGGGACGCTTGGAAACACCATATATTTT | CASSYGTLGNTIYF | . | TRBJ1-3 | TRBV6-5 | .
TGTGCCAGCAGCCAAGTAGGAGGGAACACCTTCGTAGCGACAGAGACCCAGTACTTC | CASSQVGGNTFVATETQYF | few | TRBJ2-5 | TRBV14 | .
TGTGCCAGCTCACCAATGCTGGGAGGGACTGAAGCTTTCTTT | CASSPMLGGTEAFF | . | TRBJ1-1 | TRBV18 | .
TGTGCCAGCGGAATTGCCACAGATACGCAGTATTTT | CASGIATDTQYF | few | TRBJ2-3 | TRBV9 | .
TGTGCCAGCAGCTTAGCGGCTAGCGGTAGCACAGATACGCAGTATTTT | CASSLAASGSTDTQYF | . | TRBJ2-3 | TRBV7-2 | TRBD2
TGTGCCACCAGTGATTCAGGGGTCAGGGGGAGCAATCAGCCCCAGCATTTT | CATSDSGVRGSNQPQHF | few | TRBJ1-5 | TRBV24-1 | TRBD1
TGTGCCAGCAGTTACTCTGGCCCACTTTCCACTGAAGCTTTCTTT | CASSYSGPLSTEAFF | few | TRBJ1-1 | TRBV6-2/TRBV6-3 | .
TGTGCCAGCAGCGCAATTCTCCCGGGACGGAATTCACCCCTCCACTTT | CASSAILPGRNSPLHF | . | TRBJ1-6 | TRBV7-9 | .
TGTGCCATCAGTGAGGAGCAAGAGACCCAGTACTTC | CAISEEQETQYF | few | TRBJ2-5 | TRBV10-3 | .
TGTGCCAGCAGCTCCGGGCGGTTGTTGGATCAGCCCCAGCATTTT | CASSSGRLLDQPQHF | many | TRBJ1-5 | TRBV3-1 | .
TGTGCCAGCAGTTTCGGCGATGGTCAGCCCCAGCATTTT | CASSFGDGQPQHF | many | TRBJ1-5 | TRBV6-6 | .
TGTGCCAGCAGTACCGTGCAGGGCGGTGAGCAGTTCTTC | CASSTVQGGEQFF | few | TRBJ2-1 | TRBV7-3 | .
TGTGCCATCAGTGATTCTAGTCAGGGGGGTTATAATGAGCAGTTCTTC | CAISDSSQGGYNEQFF | . | TRBJ2-1 | TRBV10-3 | .
TGCAGTGCTAGAGCTTTGACTAGCGGGACCGATCAGATATACAATGAGCAGTTCTTC | CSARALTSGTDQIYNEQFF | . | TRBJ2-1 | TRBV20-1 | TRBD2
TGCGCCAGCAGCTTTTCAATCGGGACAGGGATTGTTGGGGCCAACGTCCTGACTTTC | CASSFSIGTGIVGANVLTF | . | TRBJ2-6 | TRBV5-1 | TRBD1
TGTGCCAGCACCCCCGAGGGGCCGGAGGGGCTTGAGCAGTTCTTC | CASTPEGPEGLEQFF | . | TRBJ2-1 | TRBV7-9 | .
TGTGCCAGCAGTGAACGACTAGCGGGAGGCCAGGAGCAGTACTTC | CASSERLAGGQEQYF | few | TRBJ2-7 | TRBV12-3/TRBV12-4 | TRBD2
TGTGCCAGCAGCTTGGGGGCATGGCTCGACACAGATACGCAGTATTTT | CASSLGAWLDTDTQYF | many | TRBJ2-3 | TRBV11-1 | .